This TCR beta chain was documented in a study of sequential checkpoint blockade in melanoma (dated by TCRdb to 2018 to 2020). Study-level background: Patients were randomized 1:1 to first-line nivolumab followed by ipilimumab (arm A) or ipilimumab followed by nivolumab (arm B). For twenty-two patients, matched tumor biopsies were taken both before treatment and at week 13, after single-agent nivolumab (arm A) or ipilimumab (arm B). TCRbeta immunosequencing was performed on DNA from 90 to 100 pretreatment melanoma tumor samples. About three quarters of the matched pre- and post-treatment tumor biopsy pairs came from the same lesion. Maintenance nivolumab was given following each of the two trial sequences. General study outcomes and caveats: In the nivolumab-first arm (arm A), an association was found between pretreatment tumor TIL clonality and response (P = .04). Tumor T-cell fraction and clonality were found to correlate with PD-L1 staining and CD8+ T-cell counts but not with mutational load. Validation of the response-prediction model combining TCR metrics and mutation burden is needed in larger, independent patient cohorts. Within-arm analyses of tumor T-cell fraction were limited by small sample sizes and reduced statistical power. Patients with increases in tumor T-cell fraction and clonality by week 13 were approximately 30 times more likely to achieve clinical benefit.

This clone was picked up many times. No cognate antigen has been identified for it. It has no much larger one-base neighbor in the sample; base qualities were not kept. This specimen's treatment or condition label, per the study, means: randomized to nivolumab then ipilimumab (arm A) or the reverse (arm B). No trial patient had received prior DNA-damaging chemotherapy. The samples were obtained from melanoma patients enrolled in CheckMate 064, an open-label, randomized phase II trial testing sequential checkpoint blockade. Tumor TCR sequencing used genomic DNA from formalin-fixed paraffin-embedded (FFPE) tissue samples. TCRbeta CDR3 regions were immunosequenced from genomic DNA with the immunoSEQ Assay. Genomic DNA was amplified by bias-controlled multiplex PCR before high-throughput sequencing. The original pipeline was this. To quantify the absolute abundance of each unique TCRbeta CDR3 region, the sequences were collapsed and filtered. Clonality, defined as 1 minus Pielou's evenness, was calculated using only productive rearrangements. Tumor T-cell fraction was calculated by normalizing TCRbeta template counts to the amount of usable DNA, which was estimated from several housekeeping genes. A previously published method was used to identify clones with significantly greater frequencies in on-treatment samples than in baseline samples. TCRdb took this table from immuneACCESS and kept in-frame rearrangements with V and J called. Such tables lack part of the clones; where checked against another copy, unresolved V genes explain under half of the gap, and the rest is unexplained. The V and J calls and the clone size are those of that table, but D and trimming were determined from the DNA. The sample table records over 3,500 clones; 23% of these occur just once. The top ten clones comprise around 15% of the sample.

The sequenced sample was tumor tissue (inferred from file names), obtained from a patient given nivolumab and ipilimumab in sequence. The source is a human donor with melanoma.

The CDR3 region reads CASSLEAGAREQYF. The nucleotides are TGTGCCAGCAGCTTGGAAGCGGGGGCGCGGGAGCAGTACTTC. The chain employs TRBV11-3 and TRBJ2-7; 8 nucleotides in the junction match TRBD2. The junction shows trimming of 3 bases on V and 7 bases on J, and the gene matches do not reach 8 bases of it. Taken from the germline V gene, the CDR1 and CDR2 loops are SGHNT and YENEEA. The CDR3, from cysteine to phenylalanine, totals 14 residues. Just CDR3 DNA is preserved here, 42 bases in frame from base 1.